The rows below give T cell receptor beta chains drawn from one sample of a study of OX40 agonist ivuxolimab in advanced cancers. Clones were sequenced by immunoSEQ multiplex PCR, and TCRdb holds only the in-frame ones, with some missing. The sample lists 35,000 to 50,000 clones, 82% occurring once. The sample in question was CD4+ or CD8+ T cells sorted from blood, obtained in a trial of the OX40 agonist ivuxolimab. The source is an adult with an advanced solid tumor such as melanoma, head and neck, liver or kidney cancer. Both conserved end residues are part of each CDR3. A D gene is named only where the DNA matches it firmly. Size values are once, few and many counts, or a class for expanded clones, and some rows have none.

j_gene: TRBJ2-5; d_gene: TRBD1; abundance: NA; v_gene: TRBV15; CDR3aa: CAISWTGGETQYF; CDR3nt: TGTGCCATCTCCTGGACAGGGGGCGAGACCCAGTACTTC
j_gene: TRBJ2-7; d_gene: NA; abundance: NA; v_gene: TRBV5-8; CDR3aa: CASSLTFAYEQYF; CDR3nt: TGTGCCAGCAGCTTGACCTTTGCCTACGAGCAGTACTTC
j_gene: TRBJ1-1; d_gene: TRBD1; abundance: once; v_gene: TRBV7-9; CDR3aa: CASSPGQGGRIEAFF; CDR3nt: TGTGCCAGCAGCCCCGGACAGGGGGGGCGAATTGAAGCTTTCTTT
j_gene: TRBJ2-7; d_gene: NA; abundance: few; v_gene: TRBV27; CDR3aa: CASSSRYEQYF; CDR3nt: TGTGCCAGCAGTTCCCGCTACGAGCAGTACTTC
j_gene: TRBJ1-2; d_gene: TRBD1; abundance: NA; v_gene: TRBV18; CDR3aa: CASSPQAGGEAGYTF; CDR3nt: TGTGCCAGCTCACCACAAGCAGGGGGCGAGGCTGGCTACACCTTC
j_gene: TRBJ2-3; d_gene: TRBD2; abundance: NA; v_gene: TRBV5-1; CDR3aa: CASSRRPPGLGIGDTQYF; CDR3nt: TGCGCCAGCAGCCGAAGGCCCCCGGGACTAGGTATTGGAGATACGCAGTATTTT
j_gene: TRBJ2-1; d_gene: NA; abundance: few; v_gene: TRBV7-9; CDR3aa: CASSPLTSYNEQFF; CDR3nt: TGTGCCAGCAGCCCCCTCACCTCCTACAATGAGCAGTTCTTC
j_gene: TRBJ1-3; d_gene: NA; abundance: once; v_gene: TRBV25-1; CDR3aa: CASSMVHSGNTIYF; CDR3nt: TGTGCCAGCAGTATGGTCCACTCTGGAAACACCATATATTTT
j_gene: TRBJ2-5; d_gene: NA; abundance: few; v_gene: TRBV11-2; CDR3aa: CASSSLAEPGETQYF; CDR3nt: TGTGCCAGCAGCAGTTTAGCGGAGCCTGGTGAGACCCAGTACTTC
j_gene: TRBJ2-1; d_gene: TRBD2; abundance: NA; v_gene: TRBV7-3; CDR3aa: CASSLGLADYNEQFF; CDR3nt: TGTGCCAGCAGCCTAGGACTAGCGGACTACAATGAGCAGTTCTTC
j_gene: TRBJ2-5; d_gene: TRBD1; abundance: NA; v_gene: TRBV6-6; CDR3aa: CASRPQGEETQYF; CDR3nt: TGTGCCAGCAGGCCACAGGGGGAGGAGACCCAGTACTTC
j_gene: TRBJ2-1; d_gene: NA; abundance: NA; v_gene: TRBV6-5; CDR3aa: CASSRTSALRNEQFF; CDR3nt: TGTGCCAGCAGTCGGACTTCGGCCCTTCGGAATGAGCAGTTCTTC
j_gene: TRBJ2-7; d_gene: NA; abundance: NA; v_gene: TRBV11-1; CDR3aa: CASSYRDFSYEQYF; CDR3nt: TGTGCCAGCAGCTACCGGGACTTCTCCTACGAGCAGTACTTC
j_gene: TRBJ2-5; d_gene: NA; abundance: NA; v_gene: TRBV7-2; CDR3aa: CASSPEAGQRTQYF; CDR3nt: TGTGCCAGCAGCCCCGAAGCAGGGCAACGGACCCAGTACTTC